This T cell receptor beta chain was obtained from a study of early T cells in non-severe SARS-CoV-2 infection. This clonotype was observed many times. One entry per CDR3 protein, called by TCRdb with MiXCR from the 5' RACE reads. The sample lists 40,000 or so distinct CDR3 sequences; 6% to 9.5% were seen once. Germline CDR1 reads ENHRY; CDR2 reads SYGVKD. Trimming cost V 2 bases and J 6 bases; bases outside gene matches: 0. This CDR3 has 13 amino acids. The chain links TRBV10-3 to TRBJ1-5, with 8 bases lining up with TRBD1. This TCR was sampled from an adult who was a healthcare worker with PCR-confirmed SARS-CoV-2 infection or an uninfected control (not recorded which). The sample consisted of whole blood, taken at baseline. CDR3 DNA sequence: TGTGCCATCAGTGAGGGACAGGGTCAGCCCCAGCATTTT. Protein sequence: CAISEGQGQPQHF.